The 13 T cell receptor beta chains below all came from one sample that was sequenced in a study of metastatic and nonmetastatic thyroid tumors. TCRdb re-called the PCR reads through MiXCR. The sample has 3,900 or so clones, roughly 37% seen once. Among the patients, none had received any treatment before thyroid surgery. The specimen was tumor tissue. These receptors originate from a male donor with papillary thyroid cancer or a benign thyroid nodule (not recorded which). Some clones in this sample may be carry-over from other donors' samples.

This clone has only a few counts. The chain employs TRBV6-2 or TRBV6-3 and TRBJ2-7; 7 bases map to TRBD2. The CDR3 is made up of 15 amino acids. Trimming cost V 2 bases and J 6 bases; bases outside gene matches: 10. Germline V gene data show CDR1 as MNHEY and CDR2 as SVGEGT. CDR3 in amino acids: CASSYATSETFEQYF. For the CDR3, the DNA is TGTGCCAGCAGTTACGCAACTAGCGAAACCTTCGAGCAGTACTTC.

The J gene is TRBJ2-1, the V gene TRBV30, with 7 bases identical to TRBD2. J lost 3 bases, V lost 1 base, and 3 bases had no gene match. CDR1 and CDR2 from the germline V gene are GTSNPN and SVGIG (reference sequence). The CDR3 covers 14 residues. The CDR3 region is CAWSGGSYYNEQFF. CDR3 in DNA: TGTGCCTGGAGTGGCGGGAGTTACTACAATGAGCAGTTCTTC.

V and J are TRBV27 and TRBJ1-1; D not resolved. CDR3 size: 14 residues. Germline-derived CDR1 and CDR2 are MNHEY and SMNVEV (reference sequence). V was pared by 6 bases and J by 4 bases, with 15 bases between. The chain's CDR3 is CASSLEGLSTEAFF. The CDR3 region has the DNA TGTGCCAGCAGCCTAGAAGGCCTCTCCACTGAAGCTTTCTTT.

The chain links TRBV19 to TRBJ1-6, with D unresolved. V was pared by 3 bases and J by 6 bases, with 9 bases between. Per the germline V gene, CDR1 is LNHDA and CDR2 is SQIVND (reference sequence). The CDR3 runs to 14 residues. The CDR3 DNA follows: TGTGCCAGTAGTATTGTGGCCACTAATTCACCCCTCCACTTT. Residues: CASSIVATNSPLHF.

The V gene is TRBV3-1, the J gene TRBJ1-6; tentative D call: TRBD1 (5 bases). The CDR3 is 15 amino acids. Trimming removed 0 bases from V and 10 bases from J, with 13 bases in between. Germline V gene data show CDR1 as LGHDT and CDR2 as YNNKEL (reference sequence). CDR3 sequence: CASSQELGGWSPLHF. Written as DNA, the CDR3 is TGTGCCAGCAGCCAAGAACTTGGGGGGTGGTCACCCCTCCACTTT.

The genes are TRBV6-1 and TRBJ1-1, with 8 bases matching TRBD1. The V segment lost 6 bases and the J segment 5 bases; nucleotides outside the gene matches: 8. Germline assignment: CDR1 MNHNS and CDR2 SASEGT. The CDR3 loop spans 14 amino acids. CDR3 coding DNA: TGTGCCAGCAGGACCCCAGGGGGCTTTACTGAAGCTTTCTTT. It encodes CASRTPGGFTEAFF.

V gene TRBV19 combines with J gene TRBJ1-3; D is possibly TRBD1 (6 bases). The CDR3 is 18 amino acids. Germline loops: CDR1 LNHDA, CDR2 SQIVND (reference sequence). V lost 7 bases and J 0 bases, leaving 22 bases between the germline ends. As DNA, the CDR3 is TGTGCCAGTAACCCTCGCGGAATGGGGGCGAGCTCTGGAAACACCATATATTTT. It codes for CASNPRGMGASSGNTIYF.

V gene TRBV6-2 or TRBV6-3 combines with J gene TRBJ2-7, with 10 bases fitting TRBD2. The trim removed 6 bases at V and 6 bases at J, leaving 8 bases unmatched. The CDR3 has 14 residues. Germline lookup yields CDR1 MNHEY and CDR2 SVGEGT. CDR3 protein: CASSPLAGVSEQYF. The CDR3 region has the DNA TGTGCCAGCAGCCCCCTAGCGGGAGTCTCCGAGCAGTACTTC.

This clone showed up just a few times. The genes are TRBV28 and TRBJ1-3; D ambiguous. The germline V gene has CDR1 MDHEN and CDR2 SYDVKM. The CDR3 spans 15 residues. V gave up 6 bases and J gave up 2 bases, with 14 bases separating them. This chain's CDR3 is CASRSKGYTGNTIYF. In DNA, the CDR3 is TGTGCCAGCAGATCGAAGGGTTACACTGGAAACACCATATATTTT.

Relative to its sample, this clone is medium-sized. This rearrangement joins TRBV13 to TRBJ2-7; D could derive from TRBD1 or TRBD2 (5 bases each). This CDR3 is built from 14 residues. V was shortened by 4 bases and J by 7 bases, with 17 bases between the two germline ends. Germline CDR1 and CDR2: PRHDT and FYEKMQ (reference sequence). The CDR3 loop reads CASSSGTSFGEQYF. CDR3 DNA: TGTGCCAGCAGCTCAGGGACCTCCTTCGGGGAGCAGTACTTC.

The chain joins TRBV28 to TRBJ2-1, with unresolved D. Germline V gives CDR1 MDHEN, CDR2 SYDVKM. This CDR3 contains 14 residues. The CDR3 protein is CGCSLELGSNEQFF. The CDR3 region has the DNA TGTGGGTGCAGTTTAGAACTCGGGTCGAATGAGCAGTTCTTC.

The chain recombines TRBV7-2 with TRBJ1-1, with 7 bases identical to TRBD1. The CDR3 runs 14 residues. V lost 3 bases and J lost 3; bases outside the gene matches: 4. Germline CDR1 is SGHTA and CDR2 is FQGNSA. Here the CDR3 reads CASSFMTGYTEAFF. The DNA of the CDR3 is TGTGCCAGCAGCTTCATGACAGGGTACACTGAAGCTTTCTTT. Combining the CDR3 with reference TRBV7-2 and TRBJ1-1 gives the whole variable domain GAGVSQSPSNKVTEKGKDVELRCDPISGHTALYWYRQSLGQGLEFLIYFQGNSAPDKSGLPSDRFSAERTGGSVSTLTIQRTQQEDSAVYLCASSFMTGYTEAFFGQGTRLTVV.

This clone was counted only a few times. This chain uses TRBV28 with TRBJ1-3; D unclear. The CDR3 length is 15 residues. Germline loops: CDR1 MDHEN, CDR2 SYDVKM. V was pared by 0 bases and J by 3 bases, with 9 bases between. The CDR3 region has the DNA TGTGCCAGCAGTTTATGGGGGATCGATGGAAACACCATATATTTT. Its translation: CASSLWGIDGNTIYF.